The rows below give T cell receptor beta chains drawn from one sample of a study of cytomegalovirus exposure and HLA in healthy donors. The assay was immunoSEQ multiplex PCR, and TCRdb's table has in-frame clones only and misses some. The sample yields under 250,000 clones, around four fifths seen once. The sample consisted of PBMCs. The receptors originated from a young woman in good health and CMV-seronegative. The CDR3 runs from the conserved cysteine through the conserved F or W. D genes are given only for firm matches. Clone size is shown for a subset of rows, as once, few, many or a class of expanded clone.

CDR3 DNA	CDR3 protein	J gene	V gene	D gene	clone size
TGTGCCACGGGACAGGGGGTCCCCTACGAGCAGTACTTC	CATGQGVPYEQYF	TRBJ2-7	TRBV28	TRBD1	-
TGTGCCAGCAGCTTGGCCGGCAGTGGAGAGACCCAGTACTTC	CASSLAGSGETQYF	TRBJ2-5	TRBV5-6	-	-
TGTGCCAGCTCCCTCGGACAGGGACCAAATGAAAAACTGTTTTTT	CASSLGQGPNEKLFF	TRBJ1-4	TRBV18	TRBD1	-
TGCGCCAGCAGCCTGGGGGAGGGCCTTCGTGGCTACACCTTC	CASSLGEGLRGYTF	TRBJ1-2	TRBV4-1	-	-
TGCGCCAGCAGCTTGGCCGAGGGACTAGCGGGATACAATGAGCAGTTCTTC	CASSLAEGLAGYNEQFF	TRBJ2-1	TRBV5-1	TRBD2	once
TGCGCCAGCAGCCCTCAGGGGGCGGACACCGGGGAGCTGTTTTTT	CASSPQGADTGELFF	TRBJ2-2	TRBV5-1	TRBD1	-
TGCGCCAGCAGCCAAGGTCTAGCGGGGGCCTTCACAGATACGCAGTATTTT	CASSQGLAGAFTDTQYF	TRBJ2-3	TRBV4-1	TRBD2	-
TGTGCCAGCAGTGAACAGTCCCTAGGGGGGGATGGCTACACCTTC	CASSEQSLGGDGYTF	TRBJ1-2	TRBV6-1	-	few
TGTGCCAGCAGCCTTTCGGGGCGTCCGTTTTACGAGCAGTACTTC	CASSLSGRPFYEQYF	TRBJ2-7	TRBV7-8	-	once
TGTGCCAGCAGTTCGCGGGGTTTAGAGACCCAGTACTTC	CASSSRGLETQYF	TRBJ2-5	TRBV6-5	-	-
TGTGCCAGCAGCCAAAATATTGACCAGACTGAGCAGTTCTTC	CASSQNIDQTEQFF	TRBJ2-1	TRBV11-2	-	-
TGTGCCAGCAGCTTAGGGGGAAGGGAGCTGTTTTTT	CASSLGGRELFF	TRBJ2-2	TRBV11-3	-	-
TGTGCCAGCAGTGAATCGGGTAACTATGGCTACACCTTC	CASSESGNYGYTF	TRBJ1-2	TRBV25-1	-	-
TGCGCCAGCAGCCTGGACATATCCTCCACCGGGGAGCTGTTTTTT	CASSLDISSTGELFF	TRBJ2-2	TRBV5-1	-	few
TGTGCCACCAGCAGTCCCGGGACTAGCGGGGTGGGGGAGCAGTTCTTC	CATSSPGTSGVGEQFF	TRBJ2-1	TRBV15	TRBD2	-
TGCAGCGTTGAGGGCCCCGGGGGGTACCAGAGAGAGACCCAGTACTTC	CSVEGPGGYQRETQYF	TRBJ2-5	TRBV29-1	TRBD2	once
TGTGCCAGCAGCGGATCCCAGGGGAATGAAAAACTGTTTTTT	CASSGSQGNEKLFF	TRBJ1-4	TRBV7-9	-	-
TGTGCCAGCAGTGGTTCGACAGGGGCCACTGAAGCTTTCTTT	CASSGSTGATEAFF	TRBJ1-1	TRBV6-1	TRBD1	-
TGTGCCAGCAGCTCCGCACAGGGACCTAATTCACCCCTCCACTTT	CASSSAQGPNSPLHF	TRBJ1-6	TRBV7-9	-	-
TGTGCCAGCAGACCGGGTATGTCTGGGGCCAACGTCCTGACTTTC	CASRPGMSGANVLTF	TRBJ2-6	TRBV2	-	-
TGTGCCAGCAGCCCCGGGCAGGGGGGTACCGGGGAGCTGTTTTTT	CASSPGQGGTGELFF	TRBJ2-2	TRBV11-2	-	-
TGCAGCGTTGCCCGAGCGGGAGGTCCGGGGGAGACCCAGTACTTC	CSVARAGGPGETQYF	TRBJ2-5	TRBV29-1	TRBD2	-
TGCGCCAGCACCCCGGGGGACAGGGGAAGGCCAGCTTTCTTT	CASTPGDRGRPAFF	TRBJ1-1	TRBV5-1	TRBD1	once
TGTGCCAGCACTGTGGGGGCGAGCTATGGCTACACCTTC	CASTVGASYGYTF	TRBJ1-2	TRBV2	-	-
TGTGCCAGCATTGGAATGGGGGTCGTCAATAGCAATCAGCCCCAGCATTTT	CASIGMGVVNSNQPQHF	TRBJ1-5	TRBV2	-	-
TGTGCCAGCAGTGAAGCGAGCAGGGGTAGCGAGGGCTACACCTTC	CASSEASRGSEGYTF	TRBJ1-2	TRBV2	-	-
TGTGCCAGCAGTAAACCGGGACTCACAGATACGCAGTATTTT	CASSKPGLTDTQYF	TRBJ2-3	TRBV6-5	-	-
TGTGCCAGCAGGCCCGGGACTAGTGACGATGAGCAGTTCTTC	CASRPGTSDDEQFF	TRBJ2-1	TRBV7-6	TRBD2	-
TGTGCCAGCAGCCCGCGGAGGGACAGGGACACCGGGGAGCTGTTTTTT	CASSPRRDRDTGELFF	TRBJ2-2	TRBV7-9	TRBD1	-
TGTGCCAGCAGTTGGAGGGGCCCAGATACGCAGTATTTT	CASSWRGPDTQYF	TRBJ2-3	TRBV27	-	-
TGTGCCAGCGGATCCTACAATGAGCAGTTCTTC	CASGSYNEQFF	TRBJ2-1	TRBV6-6	-	-
TGTGCCAGCTCACCACCGACGAGGGGATCGGAGCAGTTCTTC	CASSPPTRGSEQFF	TRBJ2-1	TRBV18	-	-
TGCGCCAGCAGCTTGGGGGCAGAGACCTTTCAAGGGTATGGCTACACCTTC	CASSLGAETFQGYGYTF	TRBJ1-2	TRBV5-1	-	-
TGTGCCAGCAGGGATGGGGGCAATCAGCCCCAGCATTTT	CASRDGGNQPQHF	TRBJ1-5	TRBV6-5	-	few
TGTGCCAGCAGTGAGGACAGGGTTCGAGAGACCCAGTACTTC	CASSEDRVRETQYF	TRBJ2-5	TRBV6-1	TRBD1	-
TGCGCCAGCAGTCCCCGACGGGACCAAGCCTACAATGAGCAGTTCTTC	CASSPRRDQAYNEQFF	TRBJ2-1	TRBV5-1	-	-
TGCGCCAGCAGCCACGGAATTTGGCAGGGCGGTCAGCCCCAGCATTTT	CASSHGIWQGGQPQHF	TRBJ1-5	TRBV4-1	-	-
TGTGCCAGCTCGATGGGTTGGGGTGAGCAGTTCTTC	CASSMGWGEQFF	TRBJ2-1	TRBV7-3	-	-
TGTGCCAGCAGTGGAGGGGCCGGGCAGCCCCAGCATTTT	CASSGGAGQPQHF	TRBJ1-5	TRBV27	-	-
TGTGCCAGCAGCTTGGGACTAGCGGGGAGCTCCTACGAGCAGTACTTC	CASSLGLAGSSYEQYF	TRBJ2-7	TRBV5-4	TRBD2	-
TGTGCCAGCAGTTACGTGGGGGAGTTGTATTTT	CASSYVGELYF	TRBJ2-3	TRBV6-5	-	-
TGTGCCAGCAGCCCCCCAGGGGTGGGTCAGCCCCAGCATTTT	CASSPPGVGQPQHF	TRBJ1-5	TRBV27	-	-